The present TCR beta chain was sequenced within a study of cytomegalovirus exposure and HLA in healthy donors (TCRdb year 2017). In terms of the full investigation: According to a later analysis, one platform produced both the approximately 110 validation repertoires and the 730 or so repertoires of the first cohort. A separate validation cohort of about 110 different subjects was used in addition to the 666-subject first cohort. The aim of the study was to test whether cataloging public T cell receptors could identify signatures of past pathogen exposure. To predict cytomegalovirus infection status, the study brought together high-throughput TCR immunosequencing, statistical association of individual TCRs with disease status, and machine learning.

The study at large found these results: In vitro tests confirmed that a few of the cytomegalovirus-associated TCR beta chains recognize cytomegalovirus antigens. All 120 or so repertoires were used to score co-occurrence in the validation cohort in a later analysis, because that analysis had no HLA typing for the cohort. Most TCR sequences were observed very rarely across donors, whereas some public TCRs were present in many individuals. The authors suggested that the approach could potentially be generalized to other disease states and immunological phenotypes. The classifier was reported to diagnose cytomegalovirus status with high specificity and sensitivity in both the original and validation cohorts. The study listed around 160 TCR beta chains as associated with cytomegalovirus. In a later analysis, TCRs clustered in the first cohort were found to also tend to co-occur in the roughly 120 validation repertoires, with over 90% of cluster scores above 0.

In the case of this clone: What this receptor recognizes is not known. The sample holds no much larger clone one base away, and base qualities are not on file.

The CDR3 spans 15 residues, from the cysteine through the phenylalanine. Only the CDR3 DNA is retained, 45 bases long and in frame from the first base. Here V drops 0 bases and J drops 9 bases, and the junction holds 6 bases not matched to any gene. Taken from the germline V gene, the CDR1 and CDR2 loops are SGDLS and YYNGEE. Libraries were constructed by the immunoSEQ multiplex PCR assay. In the source study's methods: A statistical classification framework was developed to diagnose cytomegalovirus status using the catalog of TCR beta chain sequences. TCRdb carries this immuneACCESS record with in-frame sequences only. Its versions omit some clonotypes, under half of them owing to an unresolved V gene in the studies checked, with the rest unexplained. The DNA was the basis for D and trimming; V, J and clone size are from that table. Here the sample has under 250,000 clones; 75% to 95% occur a single time. The biggest ten clones account for approximately 1.1% of the sample.

Separate from the roughly 700-subject first cohort, the validation cohort of roughly 120 subjects was the group to which the donors belonged. The rearrangement joined TRBV9 to TRBJ2-1; 10 middle bases align to TRBD2. The receptor comes from a woman aged 18 to 35 in good health and CMV-seronegative. The sample comprised PBMCs. The DNA sequence reads TGTGCCAGCAGCGTAGGGGCTAGCGGGAGTTCTGAGCAGTTCTTC. Its protein is CASSVGASGSSEQFF.